The 22 T cell receptor beta chains presented below share a single source sample, sequenced in a study of blood T cell repertoires in COVID-19. Profiled with immunoSEQ multiplex PCR; TCRdb holds only in-frame clones, not every one. The sample holds around 160,000 clones, under 95% seen once. Sequenced input: peripheral blood. These receptors were obtained from a man younger than 35 with acute or convalescent COVID-19.

This clone was recorded once. The CDR3 loop is CASSLRDRVRGAFF. CDR3 DNA: TGTGCCAGCAGCCTAAGGGACAGGGTTCGGGGAGCTTTCTTT. This chain connects TRBV7-8 to TRBJ1-1; 9 nucleotides agree with TRBD1. V shed 5 bases and J 10 bases; nucleotides not matched to a gene: 11. Germline V gives CDR1 SGHVS, CDR2 FQNEAQ. The CDR3 spans 14 residues.

V is TRBV29-1 and J is TRBJ2-1; 8 bases agree with TRBD1. With V trimmed by 4 bases and J by 0 bases, 2 bases remained unmatched. Germline assignment: CDR1 SQVTM and CDR2 ANQGSEA. This CDR3 spans 14 amino acids. CDR3 loop: CSVGGTGSYNEQFF. The CDR3 DNA reads TGCAGCGTTGGAGGGACAGGCTCCTACAATGAGCAGTTCTTC.

The chain recombines TRBV13 with TRBJ1-4; 7 positions match TRBD1. V shed 6 bases and J 3 bases; nucleotides not matched to a gene: 4. The CDR3 extends over 14 amino acids. The germline CDR1 and CDR2 sequences are PRHDT and FYEKMQ (reference sequence). CDR3: CASSLDRSNEKLFF. CDR3 nucleotide sequence: TGTGCCAGCAGTCTGGACAGGTCTAATGAAAAACTGTTTTTT. The entire variable domain, with the rest obtained from reference TRBV13 and TRBJ1-4, is as follows: AAGVIQSPRHLIKEKRETATLKCYPIPRHDTVYWYQQGPGQDPQFLISFYEKMQSDKGSIPDRFSAQQFSDYHSELNMSSLELGDSALYFCASSLDRSNEKLFFGSGTQLSVL.

The genes are TRBV18 and TRBJ1-1; D is unclear. This CDR3 spans 14 amino acids. The V gene's germline CDR1 is KGHSH and CDR2 LQKENI. Trimming removed 0 bases from V and 1 base from J, with 6 bases in between. CDR3 coding DNA: TGTGCCAGCTCACCACCGCGAGCGAACACTGAAGCTTTCTTT. This sequence encodes CASSPPRANTEAFF.

The V call is TRBV6-2 or TRBV6-3, the J call TRBJ1-1; no definite D call. This CDR3 is 13 amino acids long. Germline V lookup: CDR1 MNHEY, CDR2 SVGEGT. Trimming removed 2 bases from V and 0 bases from J, with 4 bases in between. CDR3 nucleotides: TGTGCCAGCAGTTACCCGGTGAACACTGAAGCTTTCTTT. Residues: CASSYPVNTEAFF.

About this clone: This CDR3 is missing its conserved last phenylalanine or tryptophan, likely due to a read error. No DNA is shown, since the ends of the CDR3 on it are uncertain; the CDR3 is the one TCRdb lists. V is TRBV7-8 and J is TRBJ1-2. Germline V gene sequence: CDR1 SGHVS, CDR2 FQNEAQ. The CDR3 sequence runs 12 residues, both termini included. The CDR3 here is CASSSGYSGGSI.

The chain employs TRBV9 and TRBJ1-1, with D tentatively TRBD1 (5 bases). The CDR3 has 15 amino acids. V was pared by 0 bases and J by 2 bases, with 11 bases between. The germline gives CDR1 SGDLS, CDR2 YYNGEE. CDR3 sequence reads: CASSVGGLINTEAFF. In nucleotides, the CDR3 is TGTGCCAGCAGCGTAGGGGGCCTGATCAACACTGAAGCTTTCTTT.

The V call is TRBV2, the J call TRBJ2-1; the D gene is possibly TRBD1 (6 bases). The V end lost 2 bases, the J end lost 2 bases, and 7 bases lay between the germline ends. CDR3 size: 14 residues. Germline CDR1 reads SNHLY; CDR2 reads FYNNEI. CDR3 sequence (DNA): TGTGCCAGCAGTGAACAGGGGACCTACAATGAGCAGTTCTTC. Translating gives CASSEQGTYNEQFF.

This clone occurred a few times. V usage is TRBV29-1 and J usage is TRBJ2-1; 7 bases agree with TRBD2. This CDR3 spans 17 amino acids. V lost 4 bases and J lost 0; bases outside the gene matches: 12. CDR1 SQVTM and CDR2 ANQGSEA come from the germline V gene. The CDR3, as DNA: TGCAGCGTTGTGCAGCGGGGCGCGGGGAGCTCCTACAATGAGCAGTTCTTC. Translated: CSVVQRGAGSSYNEQFF.

The CDR3 region is CASRWDSNTEAFF. The CDR3 DNA reads TGCGCCAGCAGATGGGACAGCAACACTGAAGCTTTCTTT. This chain joins TRBV5-1 and TRBJ1-1, with 7 bases lining up with TRBD1. The CDR3 is made up of 13 amino acids. The V gene end was trimmed by 5 bases and the J gene end by 2 bases; junction bases not matched to a gene: 3. CDR1 is SGHRS and CDR2 is YFSETQ in the germline V gene.

This chain uses TRBV18 with TRBJ1-2; D ambiguous. Trimming left V 8 bases short and J 3 bases short, with 22 bases between. Germline lookup yields CDR1 KGHSH and CDR2 LQKENI. CDR3 length equals 16 residues. The CDR3 bases are TGTGCCAGCCGCCCATTAGCGGCTGCAAGGGACTATGGCTACACCTTC. This encodes CASRPLAAARDYGYTF.

This chain connects TRBV3-1 (or the pseudogene TRBV3-2) to TRBJ2-7; 7 bases agree with TRBD1. CDR3 length: 16 residues. CDR1 is LGHDT, CDR2 YNNKEL, per germline (reference sequence). V lost 1 base to trimming and J lost 6 bases; unmatched junction nucleotides: 12. CDR3 protein: CASSQVTGAWSSEQYF. CDR3 DNA: TGTGCCAGCAGCCAAGTAACAGGGGCCTGGAGTTCCGAGCAGTACTTC.

The chain carries TRBV27 and TRBJ1-4; 7 bases are a match to TRBD1. Germline V gene data show CDR1 as MNHEY and CDR2 as SMNVEV (reference sequence). After removal of 4 bases from V and 4 bases from J, the junction contained 12 bases not matched to a gene. The CDR3 contains 17 residues. As DNA, the CDR3 is TGTGCCAGCAGTTCACTCCCCGGACAGGCACTTAATGAAAAACTGTTTTTT. Residues: CASSSLPGQALNEKLFF.

The V call is TRBV19, the J call TRBJ2-2; 7 bases match TRBD2. There are 16 residues in the CDR3. Germline V gene sequence: CDR1 LNHDA, CDR2 SQIVND (reference sequence). Losses at the gene ends were 5 bases for V and 0 bases for J; bases not matched to a gene: 6. CDR3 sequence: CASSPRAGTNTGELFF. For the CDR3, the DNA is TGTGCCAGTAGTCCTCGAGCGGGGACGAACACCGGGGAGCTGTTTTTT. Together with reference TRBV19 and TRBJ2-2, the CDR3 gives the full variable domain: DGGITQSPKYLFRKEGQNVTLSCEQNLNHDAMYWYRQDPGQGLRLIYYSQIVNDFQKGDIAEGYSVSREKKESFPLTVTSAQKNPTAFYLCASSPRAGTNTGELFFGEGSRLTVL.

V usage is TRBV5-1 and J usage is TRBJ1-1; possible D gene TRBD1, 5 bases. The CDR3 is made up of 15 amino acids. The V end was cut by 4 bases, the J end by 5 bases, with 18 bases between. Germline V gives CDR1 SGHRS, CDR2 YFSETQ. CDR3: CASSPVGPPATEAFF. DNA of the CDR3: TGCGCCAGCAGCCCCGTGGGGCCCCCGGCAACTGAAGCTTTCTTT.

This chain connects TRBV2 to TRBJ1-5, with D hard to call. Per the germline V gene, CDR1 is SNHLY and CDR2 is FYNNEI. Trimming removed 3 bases at V and 0 bases at J, with 6 bases between. The CDR3 loop spans 14 amino acids. Here the CDR3 DNA reads TGTGCCAGCAGTGACAGGATTAGCAATCAGCCCCAGCATTTT. It translates to CASSDRISNQPQHF.

The chain is built from TRBV5-8 and TRBJ2-2, with D possibly being TRBD1 (5 bases). The germline V and J ends were trimmed by 0 bases and 5 bases, with 8 bases remaining between them. Looked up from germline, CDR1 is SGHTS and CDR2 is YDEGEE. The CDR3 totals 14 residues. The CDR3 reads CASSLVRGTGELFF. For the CDR3, the DNA is TGTGCCAGCAGCTTGGTTAGGGGTACCGGGGAGCTGTTTTTT.

This clone has just a few counts. The CDR3 here is CASSEDGMAQHF. The CDR3 DNA sequence: TGTGCCAGCAGTGAAGACGGTATGGCCCAGCATTTT. This chain joins TRBV6-1 and TRBJ1-5, with unresolved D. This CDR3 has 12 amino acids. V was cut by 1 base and J by 11 bases, with 9 bases left in between. Germline CDR1 is MNHNS and CDR2 is SASEGT.

The chain carries TRBV7-9 and TRBJ2-1; 7 bases line up with TRBD2. This CDR3 has 15 residues. Trimming at V came to 5 bases and at J to 9 bases, leaving 13 bases not matched to a gene. From germline, CDR1 is SEHNR and CDR2 FQNEAQ (reference sequence). CDR3 bases: TGTGCCAGCAGCCGAACTCTTGTCGGGGAGGGTGAGCAGTTCTTC. It codes for CASSRTLVGEGEQFF.

This clone appeared a few times. This chain connects TRBV12-3 or TRBV12-4 to TRBJ1-6; TRBD1 is a possible D gene (6 bases). With 7 bases removed from V and 9 bases from J, the gap between germline ends came to 13 bases. The CDR3 extends over 13 amino acids. For the CDR3, the DNA is TGTGCCAGCAACAGGGCCGGGGTTTCACCCCTCCACTTT. Translation gives CASNRAGVSPLHF.

The genes are TRBV4-1 and TRBJ1-4; D may be TRBD1 (5 bases). This CDR3 has 16 residues. Trimming took off 0 bases at V and 7 bases at J, with 15 bases between the two ends. Germline CDR1 reads MGHRA; CDR2 reads YSYEKL. CDR3 nucleotides: TGCGCCAGCAGCCAAGAGCCGGGGGGTGGGAGTGAAAAACTGTTTTTT. It is translated as CASSQEPGGGSEKLFF.

The chain links TRBV5-5 to TRBJ1-2; D is possibly TRBD1 (5 bases). CDR3 length: 13 residues. Germline-derived CDR1 and CDR2 are SGHKS and YYEKEE (reference sequence). The V and J ends lost 1 base and 6 bases respectively, with 10 bases between them. CDR3 sequence (DNA): TGTGCCAGCAGCTTGTTCAGGGATCATGGCTACACCTTC. Translated: CASSLFRDHGYTF.